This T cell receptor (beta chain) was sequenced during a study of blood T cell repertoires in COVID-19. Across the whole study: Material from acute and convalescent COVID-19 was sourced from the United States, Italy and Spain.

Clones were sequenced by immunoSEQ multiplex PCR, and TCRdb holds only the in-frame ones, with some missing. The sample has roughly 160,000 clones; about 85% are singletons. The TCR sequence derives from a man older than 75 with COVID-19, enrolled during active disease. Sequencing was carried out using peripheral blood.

CDR3 nucleotide sequence: TGTGCCATCAGAAACAGAGTTCAAGAGACCCAGTACTTC. It codes for CAIRNRVQETQYF. The chain links TRBV10-3 to TRBJ2-5; D unclear. The CDR3 extends over 13 amino acids. Germline CDR1 is ENHRY and CDR2 is SYGVKD. Trimming pared 6 bases from V and 2 bases from J, leaving 10 bases between.